Following are 25 T cell receptor beta chains from one sample sequenced in a study of blood T cell repertoires in COVID-19. Libraries were prepared by immunoSEQ multiplex PCR; TCRdb keeps only in-frame clonotypes and omits some of them. The sample includes 200,000 to 300,000 clones, around 84% of them seen just once. The sample consisted of peripheral blood. All receptors derive from a man in his sixties with acute or convalescent COVID-19.

V and J are TRBV3-1 (or the pseudogene TRBV3-2) and TRBJ1-1; D might be TRBD1 (6 bases). Trimming stripped 4 bases from V and 3 bases from J, with 15 bases between. Germline V gene sequence: CDR1 LGHDT, CDR2 YNNKEL (reference sequence). The CDR3 sequence is 15 residues long. This CDR3 reads CASSRKGGGHTEAFF. In nucleotides, the CDR3 is TGTGCCAGCAGCCGCAAGGGGGGGGGCCACACTGAAGCTTTCTTT.

V usage is TRBV6-6 and J usage is TRBJ2-1, with 10 positions matching TRBD2. The germline CDR1 and CDR2 sequences are MNHNY and SVGAGI (reference sequence). The V and J ends lost 3 bases and 9 bases, in that order; junction bases with no gene match: 8. This CDR3 is 15 amino acids long. CDR3 sequence: CASSYVLAGASEQFF. CDR3 DNA sequence: TGTGCCAGCAGTTATGTGCTAGCGGGAGCCAGTGAGCAGTTCTTC.

This clone has just a few counts. The V and J genes are TRBV5-4 and TRBJ2-3, with 10 bases aligning to TRBD1. With 4 bases clipped from V and 3 bases from J, the junction kept 5 bases outside the gene matches. Per the germline V gene, CDR1 is SGHNT and CDR2 is YYREEE (reference sequence). The CDR3 has 15 amino acids. CDR3 DNA: TGTGCCAGCAGCCAATGGACAGGGGGGACAGATACGCAGTATTTT. Protein product: CASSQWTGGTDTQYF.

This clone was seen more than once but under ten times. CDR3: CASSSARGAYEKLFF. The CDR3 DNA follows: TGTGCCAGCAGTTCGGCTCGGGGGGCTTATGAAAAACTGTTTTTT. The chain joins TRBV28 to TRBJ1-4; D is perhaps TRBD1 (6 bases). The CDR3 has 15 amino acids. Germline V gene sequence: CDR1 MDHEN, CDR2 SYDVKM. V was trimmed by 4 bases and J by 6 bases, leaving 15 bases between them.

The rearrangement links TRBV6-5 to TRBJ1-1; 11 bases match TRBD1. J gave up 1 base and V 6 bases, and 1 base lay outside the gene matches. CDR3 length: 14 amino acids. Germline values: CDR1 MNHEY, CDR2 SVGAGI. The CDR3 is CASRGQGANTEAFF. The CDR3 bases are TGTGCCAGCAGAGGACAGGGGGCGAACACTGAAGCTTTCTTT.

The chain carries TRBV28 and TRBJ2-5; TRBD1 might be the D (6 bases). Per the germline V gene, CDR1 is MDHEN and CDR2 is SYDVKM. The CDR3 is 17 residues long. Trimming removed 2 bases at V and 0 bases at J, with 16 bases between. In DNA, the CDR3 is TGTGCCAGCAGTTTAGGTGTAAGACAGGACCACCAAGAGACCCAGTACTTC. It codes for CASSLGVRQDHQETQYF.

A few counts support this clone. The V call is TRBV7-9, the J call TRBJ1-5; 7 positions agree with TRBD1. The CDR3 sequence is 17 residues long. V lost 0 bases and J lost 2; bases outside the gene matches: 7. Germline CDR1 and CDR2: SEHNR and FQNEAQ (reference sequence). The CDR3 reads CASSLARIGQGNQPQHF. CDR3 nucleotide sequence: TGTGCCAGCAGCTTAGCCCGGATTGGACAGGGCAATCAGCCCCAGCATTTT.

This sequence joins TRBV30 and TRBJ1-2; tentative D call: TRBD1 (5 bases). Trimming cost V 3 bases and J 5 bases, with 16 bases left between them. The germline CDR1 and CDR2 sequences are GTSNPN and SVGIG (reference sequence). The CDR3 runs 14 residues. In DNA, the CDR3 is TGTGCCTGGAGGGACCGCTACCGGGGGTATGGCTACACCTTC. Amino acid sequence: CAWRDRYRGYGYTF.

The chain joins TRBV14 to TRBJ2-5, with 9 nucleotides matching TRBD2. Germline V CDR1 and CDR2: SGHDN, FVKESK. J lost 5 bases, V lost 3 bases, and 4 bases had no gene match. The CDR3 has 14 residues. The DNA for the CDR3 is TGTGCCAGCAGCCAGGTAGCGGGAGCGGAGACCCAGTACTTC. Its protein is CASSQVAGAETQYF.

The J gene is TRBJ2-7, the V gene TRBV5-1; possible D gene TRBD2, 5 bases. Looked up from germline, CDR1 is SGHRS and CDR2 is YFSETQ. Deletions cut 5 bases from V and 8 bases from J, with 14 bases between. The CDR3 extends over 12 amino acids. The CDR3 region is CASRGGGGKQYF. In DNA form, the CDR3 reads TGCGCCAGCAGGGGCGGAGGCGGCAAGCAGTACTTC. The variable domain in full, completed from reference TRBV5-1 and TRBJ2-7, reads KAGVTQTPRYLIKTRGQQVTLSCSPISGHRSVSWYQQTPGQGLQFLFEYFSETQRNKGNFPGRFSGRQFSNSRSEMNVSTLELGDSALYLCASRGGGGKQYFGPGTRLTVT.

The V gene is TRBV14, the J gene TRBJ1-5; D is unclear. Looked up from germline, CDR1 is SGHDN and CDR2 is FVKESK. This CDR3 spans 13 amino acids. V was trimmed by 1 base and J by 4 bases, leaving 5 bases between them. The CDR3 DNA follows: TGTGCCAGCAGCCAAGGTATGAATCAGCCCCAGCATTTT. It is translated as CASSQGMNQPQHF.

The V and J genes are TRBV5-1 and TRBJ2-5; possibly TRBD2 for D (6 bases). V lost 4 bases and J 5 bases, leaving 21 bases between the germline ends. This CDR3 is built from 16 residues. Germline CDR1 reads SGHRS; CDR2 reads YFSETQ. The DNA for the CDR3 is TGCGCCAGCAGCCCATACAGTTGGGGAGGAGGGGAGACCCAGTACTTC. Translated, it gives CASSPYSWGGGETQYF.

This chain connects TRBV18 to TRBJ2-7; 7 bases map to TRBD1. Looked up from germline, CDR1 is KGHSH and CDR2 is LQKENI. Losses at the gene ends were 1 base for V and 6 bases for J; bases not matched to a gene: 9. This CDR3 region has 15 residues. For the CDR3, the DNA is TGTGCCAGCTCACCACGCCGGGACAGCTTCGCCGAGCAGTACTTC. Its translation is CASSPRRDSFAEQYF.

V and J are TRBV14 and TRBJ1-6; TRBD1 matches 8 bases. CDR1 and CDR2 from the germline V gene are SGHDN and FVKESK. The V segment lost 4 bases and the J segment 5 bases; nucleotides outside the gene matches: 4. This CDR3 has 15 residues. CDR3 sequence reads: CASSPGTGHNSPLHF. The CDR3 DNA is TGTGCCAGCAGCCCGGGGACAGGCCATAATTCACCCCTCCACTTT. Full variable domain (remainder filled in from reference TRBV14 and TRBJ1-6): EAGVTQFPSHSVIEKGQTVTLRCDPISGHDNLYWYRRVMGKEIKFLLHFVKESKQDESGMPNNRFLAERTGGTYSTLKVQPAELEDSGVYFCASSPGTGHNSPLHFGNGTRLTVT.

This clone showed up just a few times. The chain uses TRBV27 and TRBJ2-7; 9 nucleotides line up with TRBD1. The V gene's germline CDR1 is MNHEY and CDR2 SMNVEV (reference sequence). The V segment lost 2 bases and the J segment 3 bases; nucleotides outside the gene matches: 2. The CDR3 extends over 14 amino acids. The DNA of the CDR3 is TGTGCCAGCAGTTTAGGGACAGGGCTCTACGAGCAGTACTTC. Protein sequence: CASSLGTGLYEQYF.

The J gene is TRBJ1-1, the V gene TRBV25-1; TRBD1 is a possible D gene (5 bases). The V end lost 2 bases, the J end lost 4 bases, and 8 bases lay between the germline ends. The CDR3 has 13 residues. Germline CDR1 is MGHDK and CDR2 is SYGVNS. CDR3 amino acids: CASSEGGGTEAFF. The DNA for the CDR3 is TGTGCCAGCAGTGAAGGGGGGGGCACTGAAGCTTTCTTT.

The chain is built from TRBV19 and TRBJ2-7; tentatively, D is TRBD1 (5 bases). V was cut by 5 bases and J by 0 bases, with 20 bases left in between. Germline values: CDR1 LNHDA, CDR2 SQIVND (reference sequence). The CDR3 has 17 residues. The CDR3 bases are TGTGCCAGTAGTCCGACCTCGGACACCCCGAGCTCCTACGAGCAGTACTTC. It specifies CASSPTSDTPSSYEQYF.

V usage is TRBV5-6 and J usage is TRBJ2-7; 7 nucleotides align to TRBD1. This CDR3 is built from 17 residues. From germline, CDR1 is SGHDT and CDR2 YYEEEE. V lost 5 bases, J lost 0 bases, and 14 bases stayed unmatched. The CDR3 nucleotides read TGTGCCAGCAGGTGGGGGACAGCCGAGGAGTTCTCCTACGAGCAGTACTTC. Translated: CASRWGTAEEFSYEQYF.

V usage is TRBV5-1 and J usage is TRBJ2-1, with TRBD2 as a possible D gene (6 bases). This CDR3 has 12 amino acids. Trimming removed 4 bases at V and 7 bases at J, with 9 bases between. Germline V gene sequence: CDR1 SGHRS, CDR2 YFSETQ. CDR3 in amino acids: CASSPEGNEQFF. Written as DNA, the CDR3 is TGCGCCAGCAGCCCGGAGGGGAATGAGCAGTTCTTC.

The gene calls are TRBV5-5 and TRBJ2-1, with D perhaps TRBD1 (6 bases). In germline, CDR1 is SGHKS, CDR2 YYEKEE (reference sequence). V lost 3 bases to trimming and J lost 7 bases, with 23 bases between them. The CDR3 loop spans 17 amino acids. The CDR3, as DNA: TGTGCCAGCAGCTGCCAAAGCCAACAGGCTGGACAGAATGAGCAGTTCTTC. Its translation is CASSCQSQQAGQNEQFF.

About this clone itself: Other nucleotide sequences in the sample specify the same CDR3. This CDR3 reads CASSYGGTGANVLTF. DNA of the CDR3: TGTGCCAGCAGTTACGGGGGCACTGGGGCCAACGTCCTGACTTTC. The gene calls are TRBV6-5 and TRBJ2-6; TRBD1 is a possible D gene (6 bases). Per germline, CDR1 MNHEY and CDR2 SVGAGI. V gave up 2 bases and J gave up 2 bases, with 7 bases separating them. The CDR3 contains 15 residues.

The gene calls are TRBV7-2 and TRBJ2-1, with D maybe TRBD1 (6 bases). This CDR3 is 17 amino acids long. Trimming removed 3 bases from V and 0 bases from J, with 15 bases in between. CDR1 SGHTA and CDR2 FQGNSA come from the germline V gene. CDR3 DNA: TGTGCCAGCAGCTTCAGACAGGTCCCTAGCTCCTACAATGAGCAGTTCTTC. It translates to CASSFRQVPSSYNEQFF.

This clone was seen a few times. The chain combines TRBV5-1 with TRBJ1-4, with D possibly being TRBD1 (5 bases). Trimming removed 0 bases at V and 3 bases at J, with 9 bases between. The CDR3 length is 15 residues. Germline V CDR1 and CDR2: SGHRS, YFSETQ. CDR3 amino acids: CASSLGGGANEKLFF. Here the CDR3 DNA reads TGCGCCAGCAGCTTGGGAGGAGGGGCTAATGAAAAACTGTTTTTT.

The V gene is TRBV10-3, the J gene TRBJ2-3; D gene ambiguous. The length of the CDR3 is 13 residues. Germline V lookup: CDR1 ENHRY, CDR2 SYGVKD. V was trimmed by 6 bases and J by 0 bases, leaving 7 bases between them. The CDR3 region is CAIRSSSTDTQYF. The CDR3 region has the DNA TGTGCCATCAGGAGTAGTAGCACAGATACGCAGTATTTT.

This clone has just one count. The chain is built from TRBV19 and TRBJ2-7, with 7 bases that match TRBD2. The CDR3 is 14 amino acids. The V segment lost 5 bases and the J segment 5 bases; nucleotides outside the gene matches: 9. Germline values: CDR1 LNHDA, CDR2 SQIVND (reference sequence). The CDR3 region has the DNA TGTGCCAGTAGTCCCCGCGGGACTACCCACGAGCAGTACTTC. Translated, it gives CASSPRGTTHEQYF.